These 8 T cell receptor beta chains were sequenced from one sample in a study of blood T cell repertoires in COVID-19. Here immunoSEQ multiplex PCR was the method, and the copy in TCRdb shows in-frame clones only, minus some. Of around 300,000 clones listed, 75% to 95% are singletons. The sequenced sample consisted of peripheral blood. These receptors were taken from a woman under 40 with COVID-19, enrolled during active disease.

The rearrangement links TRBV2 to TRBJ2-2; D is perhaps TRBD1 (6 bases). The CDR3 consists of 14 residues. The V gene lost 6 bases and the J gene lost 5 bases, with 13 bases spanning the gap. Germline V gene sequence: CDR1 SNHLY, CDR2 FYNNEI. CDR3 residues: CASRMGARTGELFF. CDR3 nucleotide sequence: TGTGCCAGCAGGATGGGGGCTCGGACCGGGGAGCTGTTTTTT.

CDR3: CASSLQGNTEAFF. CDR3 sequence (DNA): TGTGCCAGTAGTTTACAGGGAAACACTGAAGCTTTCTTT. This chain connects TRBV19 to TRBJ1-1; tentative D call: TRBD1 (6 bases). The V end was cut by 5 bases, the J end by 2 bases, with 9 bases between. The germline CDR1 and CDR2 sequences are LNHDA and SQIVND (reference sequence). The CDR3 runs to 13 residues.

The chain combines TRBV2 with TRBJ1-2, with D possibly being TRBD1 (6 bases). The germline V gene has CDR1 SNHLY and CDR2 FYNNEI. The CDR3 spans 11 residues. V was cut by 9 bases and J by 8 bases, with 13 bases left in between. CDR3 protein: CARDSLLGYTF. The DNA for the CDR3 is TGTGCCAGGGACAGTCTTCTAGGCTACACCTTC.

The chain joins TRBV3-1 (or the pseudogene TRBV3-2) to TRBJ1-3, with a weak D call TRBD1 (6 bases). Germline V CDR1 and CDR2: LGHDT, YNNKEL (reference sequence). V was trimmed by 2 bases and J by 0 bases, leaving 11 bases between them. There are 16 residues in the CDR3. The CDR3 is CASSQRGGISGNTIYF. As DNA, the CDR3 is TGTGCCAGCAGCCAAAGGGGGGGAATCTCTGGAAACACCATATATTTT.

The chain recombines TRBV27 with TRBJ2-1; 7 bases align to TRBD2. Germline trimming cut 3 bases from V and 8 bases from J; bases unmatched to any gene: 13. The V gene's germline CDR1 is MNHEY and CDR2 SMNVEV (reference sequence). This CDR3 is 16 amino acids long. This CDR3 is CASSFSLGARGDEQFF. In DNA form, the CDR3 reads TGTGCCAGCAGTTTTTCCTTAGGGGCTCGGGGGGATGAGCAGTTCTTC.

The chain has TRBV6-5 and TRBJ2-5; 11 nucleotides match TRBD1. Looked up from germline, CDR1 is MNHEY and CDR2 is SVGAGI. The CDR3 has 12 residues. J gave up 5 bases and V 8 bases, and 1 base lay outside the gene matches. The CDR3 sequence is CASGTGGETQYF. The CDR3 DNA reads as TGTGCCAGCGGGACAGGGGGGGAGACCCAGTACTTC.

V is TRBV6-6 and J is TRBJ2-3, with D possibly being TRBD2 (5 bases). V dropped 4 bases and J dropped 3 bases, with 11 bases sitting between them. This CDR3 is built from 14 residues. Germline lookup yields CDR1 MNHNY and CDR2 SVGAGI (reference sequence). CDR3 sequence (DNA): TGTGCCAGCAGTTTCCAGGAGGTAACAGATACGCAGTATTTT. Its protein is CASSFQEVTDTQYF.

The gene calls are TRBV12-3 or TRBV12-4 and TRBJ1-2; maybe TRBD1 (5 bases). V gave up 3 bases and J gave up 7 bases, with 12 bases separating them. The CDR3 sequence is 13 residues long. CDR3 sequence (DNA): TGTGCCAGCAGTTTGTCAGGGAGGGGTGGCTACACCTTC. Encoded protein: CASSLSGRGGYTF.